This T cell receptor beta chain was recovered during a study of T-cell memory formation after mild COVID-19. The study, taken as a whole, reports: Day 15 to 85 contracting clones showed balanced CD4/CD8; later expanders leaned CD4+.

This clonotype was seen many times. Its target is unknown. Between the trimmed V and J ends, which lost 3 bases and 6 bases, there was a span of 11 bases. Germline V gives CDR1 MDHEN, CDR2 SYDVKM. The CDR3 totals 13 residues. TCRdb passed the 5' RACE reads through MiXCR, listing each CDR3 protein once. Among some 300,000 distinct CDR3 sequences listed, 20% to 25% were seen once. The V call is TRBV28, the J call TRBJ1-1; D is uncertain. This sequence was found in a young man who had mild COVID-19 (a few samples of this study predate the infection). Cell type and time point are not known. Sequencing used PBMCs or a T cell subset sorted from them (not recorded which). In nucleotides, the CDR3 is TGTGCCAGCAGTTTCGGTGGAAGGCCTGAAGCTTTCTTT. This sequence encodes CASSFGGRPEAFF. The full variable domain, with the rest looked up from reference TRBV28 and TRBJ1-1, is DVKVTQSSRYLVKRTGEKVFLECVQDMDHENMFWYRQDPGLGLRLIYFSYDVKMKEKGDIPEGYSVSREKKERFSLILESASTNQTSMYLCASSFGGRPEAFFGQGTRLTVV.